What follows is one T cell receptor beta chain and its context. Autoimmune disease history or systemic immunosuppression disqualified patients. Profiled with immunoSEQ multiplex PCR; TCRdb holds only in-frame clones, not every one. Here the sample spans some 50,000 clones, 83% being singletons. Looked up from germline, CDR1 is SGHAT and CDR2 is FQNNGV. The CDR3 consists of 15 residues. V was trimmed by 4 bases and J by 2 bases, leaving 13 bases between them. The sample comes from a study of OX40 agonist ivuxolimab in advanced cancers. Turning to the study itself: Given to patients was ivuxolimab, an agonistic anti-OX40 (CD134) antibody.

V gene TRBV11-2 combines with J gene TRBJ2-3; D remains ambiguous. The sample in question was CD4+ or CD8+ T cells sorted from blood, obtained in a trial of the OX40 agonist ivuxolimab. This receptor was obtained from an adult with an advanced solid tumor such as melanoma, head and neck, liver or kidney cancer. The CDR3, as DNA: TGTGCCAGCAGCTCGGCTTCCCTCTACACAGATACGCAGTATTTT. Translation: CASSSASLYTDTQYF.